A selection of T cell receptor beta chains follows, all from one sample in a study of T cells in narcolepsy. Clones were read by immunoSEQ multiplex PCR, and TCRdb kept only the in-frame ones, dropping some. The data hold roughly 30,000 clones, with approximately 80% observed a single time. Sequencing input: memory (CD45RA-) CD4+ T cells from blood. All receptors come from a human donor in good health. Each CDR3 is given with its conserved first and last residue. The D gene is left open where the match is weak. Clone size is shown for a subset of rows, as once, few, many or a class of expanded clone.

J | length | size | D | V | DNA | CDR3
TRBJ2-5 | 14 | NA | NA | TRBV5-1 | TGCGCCAGCAGTGGCACAGTTGAAGGGGAGACCCAGTACTTC | CASSGTVEGETQYF
TRBJ1-5 | 16 | NA | NA | TRBV2 | TGTGCCAGCAGTGAAGACCGGGGCCGAGACAATCAGCCCCAGCATTTT | CASSEDRGRDNQPQHF
TRBJ2-2 | 15 | few | NA | TRBV19 | TGTGCCAGTAGTATAGTGCAGGGGAGCACCGGGGAGCTGTTTTTT | CASSIVQGSTGELFF
TRBJ2-5 | 11 | NA | NA | TRBV11-2 | TGTGCCAGCAGCTTAGAGGAGACCCAGTACTTC | CASSLEETQYF
TRBJ2-3 | 17 | few | TRBD2 | TRBV5-4 | TGTGCCAGCAGCTTGTGGCTAGCGGGGGTTAGCACAGATACGCAGTATTTT | CASSLWLAGVSTDTQYF
TRBJ1-1 | 11 | NA | TRBD1 | TRBV6-6 | TGTGCCAGCGGAGGGACAGCCGTGACTTTCTTT | CASGGTAVTFF
TRBJ1-1 | 14 | NA | NA | TRBV18 | TGTGCCAGCTCAGCCTCGGACGGGAACACTGAAGCTTTCTTT | CASSASDGNTEAFF
TRBJ1-3 | 17 | NA | TRBD1 | TRBV5-1 | TGCGCCAGCAGCCCGTACGGGACAGGGATTTCCGGAAACACCATATATTTT | CASSPYGTGISGNTIYF
TRBJ1-6 | 15 | NA | TRBD1 | TRBV7-9 | TGTGCCAGCAGCCCCAGCGACAGGGGATATTCACCCCTCCACTTT | CASSPSDRGYSPLHF
TRBJ2-1 | 12 | once | NA | TRBV6-5 | TGTGCCAGCAGTTACCCAACAGGGGAGCAGTTCTTC | CASSYPTGEQFF